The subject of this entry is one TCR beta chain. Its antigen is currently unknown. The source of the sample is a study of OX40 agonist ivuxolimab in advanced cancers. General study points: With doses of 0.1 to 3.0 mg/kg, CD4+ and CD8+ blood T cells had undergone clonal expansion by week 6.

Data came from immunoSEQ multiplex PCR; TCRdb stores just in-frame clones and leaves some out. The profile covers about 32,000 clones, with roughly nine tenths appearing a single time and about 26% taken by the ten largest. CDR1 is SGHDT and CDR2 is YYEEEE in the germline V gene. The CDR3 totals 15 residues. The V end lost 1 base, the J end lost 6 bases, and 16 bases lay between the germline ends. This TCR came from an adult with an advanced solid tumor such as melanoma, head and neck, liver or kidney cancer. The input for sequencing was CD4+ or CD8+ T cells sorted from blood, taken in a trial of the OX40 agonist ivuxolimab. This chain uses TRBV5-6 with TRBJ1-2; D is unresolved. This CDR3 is CASSLSLRVVDGYTF. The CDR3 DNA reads TGTGCCAGCAGCTTGTCTTTGAGGGTAGTGGATGGCTACACCTTC.